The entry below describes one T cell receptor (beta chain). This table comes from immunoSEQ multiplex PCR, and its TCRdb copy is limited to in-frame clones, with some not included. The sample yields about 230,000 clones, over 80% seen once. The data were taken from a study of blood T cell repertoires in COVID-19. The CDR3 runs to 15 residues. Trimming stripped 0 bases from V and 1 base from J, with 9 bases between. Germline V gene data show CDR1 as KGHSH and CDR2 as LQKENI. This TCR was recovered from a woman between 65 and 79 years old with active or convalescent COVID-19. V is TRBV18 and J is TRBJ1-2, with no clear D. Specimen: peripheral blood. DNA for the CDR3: TGTGCCAGCTCACCACCGTACAGCTATAACTATGGCTACACCTTC. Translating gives CASSPPYSYNYGYTF.